This T cell receptor beta chain came from a study of blood T cells in healthy people across ages. Study context: Roughly one uniquely barcoded beta molecule per two T cells was captured.

Combining a sample-barcoded 5' primer with a J-beta primer mix, a second PCR ran for roughly 7 to 11 cycles. One entry per CDR3 protein, called by TCRdb with MiXCR from the 5' RACE reads. Of around 1.7 million distinct CDR3 sequences in the sample, over 25% were seen once. Trimming shortened V by 1 base and J by 6 bases, and 10 bases separated the two germline ends. Germline CDR1 reads LGHNT; CDR2 reads FRNRAP. The CDR3 sequence is 14 residues long. The source of this sequence is a woman aged 25 to 39 in good health. The sample consisted of blood. This sequence joins TRBV12-5 and TRBJ2-1, with D possibly being TRBD1 (5 bases). The CDR3 DNA reads TGTGCTAGTGGTTTGGGACTGACAGTCAATGAGCAGTTCTTC. This codes for CASGLGLTVNEQFF.